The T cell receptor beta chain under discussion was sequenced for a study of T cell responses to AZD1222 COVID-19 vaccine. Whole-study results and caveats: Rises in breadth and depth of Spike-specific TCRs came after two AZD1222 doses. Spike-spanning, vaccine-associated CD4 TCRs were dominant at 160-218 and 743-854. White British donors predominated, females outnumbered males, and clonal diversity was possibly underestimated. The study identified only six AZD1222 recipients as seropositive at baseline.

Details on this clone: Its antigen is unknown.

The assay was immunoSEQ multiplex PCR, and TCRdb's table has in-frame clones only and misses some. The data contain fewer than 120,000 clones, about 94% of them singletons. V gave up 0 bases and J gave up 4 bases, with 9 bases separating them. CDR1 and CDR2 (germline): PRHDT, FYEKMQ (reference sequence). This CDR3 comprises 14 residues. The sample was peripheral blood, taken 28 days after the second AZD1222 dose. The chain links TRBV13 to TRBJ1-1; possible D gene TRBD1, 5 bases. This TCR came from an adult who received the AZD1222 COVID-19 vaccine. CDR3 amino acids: CASSLGGPGTEAFF. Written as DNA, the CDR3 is TGTGCCAGCAGCTTAGGGGGACCGGGCACTGAAGCTTTCTTT.